The sequence of this T cell receptor beta chain was determined in a study of shared clonotypes between healthy human individuals. The CDR3 is 15 residues long. Germline CDR1 and CDR2: PRHDT and FYEKMQ (reference sequence). V was pared by 5 bases and J by 6 bases, with 20 bases between. TCRdb keeps only in-frame clones here, not all; method: immunoSEQ multiplex PCR. Found here are some 450,000 clones, 77% of them singletons; the top ten hold around 11%. This clone came up once. With only one base between it and a far larger clone, this is likely a read error. Sequenced material: PBMCs. This TCR was recovered from a woman aged 35 to 49 in good health. Some clones in this sample may be carry-over from other donors' samples. The genes are TRBV13 and TRBJ2-7, with D possibly TRBD2 on 6 matching bases. CDR3 nucleotide sequence: TGTGCCAGCAGCCCCCGACTAACGGGAGAACTCGAGCAGTACTTC. It specifies CASSPRLTGELEQYF. Supplemented by reference TRBV13 and TRBJ2-7, the full variable domain reads AAGVIQSPRHLIKEKRETATLKCYPIPRHDTVYWYQQGPGQDPQFLISFYEKMQSDKGSIPDRFSAQQFSDYHSELNMSSLELGDSALYFCASSPRLTGELEQYFGPGTRLTVT.